This T cell receptor beta chain was captured by sequencing in a study of blood T cell repertoires in COVID-19. Study-wide background: Acute-phase and convalescent COVID-19 samples originated in the United States, Italy and Spain. The analysed material was cDNA or gDNA that came from T cells, B-cell-depleted T cells, or PBMCs.

CDR3 length: 13 amino acids. Germline assignment: CDR1 GTSNPN and CDR2 SVGIG (reference sequence). V lost 0 bases to trimming and J lost 4 bases, with 8 bases between them. Methods used by the authors: Amplifying reference gene primers gave estimates of nucleated cell counts. Clones were sequenced by immunoSEQ multiplex PCR, and TCRdb holds only the in-frame ones, with some missing. That table gives V, J and clone size, and the DNA gave D and trimming. The sample has around 45,000 clones; 83% are singletons. The chain joins TRBV30 to TRBJ2-3, with no clear D. The sequencing sample was made of peripheral blood. The TCR comes from a man older than 75 in a cohort sampled during active COVID-19. The CDR3 is CAWSVLNSDTQYF. CDR3 in DNA: TGTGCCTGGAGTGTACTCAATTCAGATACGCAGTATTTT.